This TCR beta chain was captured by sequencing in a study of shared clonotypes between healthy human individuals. Overall study: Donor ages ranged 18 to 49 years: a couple of women, a few men.

Germline CDR1 and CDR2: SGHDT and YYEEEE. V was pared by 0 bases and J by 3 bases, with 4 bases of the junction left unmatched. The CDR3 is 15 amino acids. Genomic DNA of each subset was evenly split across several immunoSEQ plates. Original analysis: As immunoSEQ supplied junction-only sequences (without quality scores), filtering differed. TCRdb's copy holds only in-frame clones and misses some; the assay was immunoSEQ multiplex PCR. Clone size and V and J calls were adopted from that table, with D and trimming inferred from the DNA. The table records around 510,000 clones, around 76% of them present only once. Everyone who donated was a Caucasian adult who lived in Nashville, Tennessee.

The sequence was collected from a woman aged 40 to 55 in good health. Some clones in this sample may be carry-over from other donors' samples. Sequencing input: PBMCs. The V gene is TRBV5-6, the J gene TRBJ1-2; TRBD1 agrees at 8 bases. As DNA, the CDR3 is TGTGCCAGCAGCTTGGTAGGACAGGGACACTATGGCTACACCTTC. Translation: CASSLVGQGHYGYTF.